The 8 T cell receptor beta chains given below trace back to one sample, sequenced in a study of beta chain features in type 1 diabetes. Study findings and constraints: Moderately but significantly shorter TCRB CDR3s were found in Type 1 diabetes patients in all four CD4+ subsets.

Their cognate antigens are unknown. Investigators reverse transcribed all isolated RNA, so they sequenced expressed TCRB transcripts. Data came from immunoSEQ multiplex PCR; TCRdb stores just in-frame clones and leaves some out. The data contain 150,000 to 190,000 clones, about 9.3% of them seen just once; the ten biggest clones take up 0.4% to 0.55%. Material for sequencing was central memory CD4+ T cells from blood. The receptors originated from a man aged 30 to 39 with type 1 diabetes.

This clone was found a few times. The chain carries TRBV19 and TRBJ2-5, with TRBD1 matching over 9 bases. The CDR3 has 14 residues. The V segment lost 6 bases and the J segment 5 bases; nucleotides outside the gene matches: 7. Per germline, CDR1 LNHDA and CDR2 SQIVND (reference sequence). The CDR3 is CASRADRGSETQYF. The CDR3 DNA reads TGTGCCAGTAGGGCGGACAGGGGTTCGGAGACCCAGTACTTC.

The chain employs TRBV11-2 and TRBJ2-3; possible D gene TRBD2, 5 bases. Trimming stripped 1 base from V and 3 bases from J, with 11 bases between. The germline gives CDR1 SGHAT, CDR2 FQNNGV. The CDR3 contains 15 residues. The CDR3 region has the DNA TGTGCCAGCAGCTTAGGACGGGGAGCGACAGATACGCAGTATTTT. This codes for CASSLGRGATDTQYF.

V is TRBV7-9 and J is TRBJ2-2; the D gene is possibly TRBD2 (6 bases). Trimming cost V 7 bases and J 3 bases, with 15 bases left between them. The germline gives CDR1 SEHNR, CDR2 FQNEAQ (reference sequence). The CDR3 consists of 15 residues. CDR3 loop: CASILPGLHTGELFF. CDR3 coding DNA: TGTGCCAGCATCCTCCCGGGACTTCACACCGGGGAGCTGTTTTTT. Using reference TRBV7-9 and TRBJ2-2 for the parts outside the CDR3, the full variable domain is DTGVSQNPRHKITKRGQNVTFRCDPISEHNRLYWYRQTLGQGPEFLTYFQNEAQLEKSRLLSDRFSAERPKGSFSTLEIQRTEQGDSAMYLCASILPGLHTGELFFGEGSRLTVL.

This clone was seen more than once but under ten times. The CDR3 DNA is TGTGCCTGGAGTGAAGCGGGCTCCTACGAGCAGTACTTC. Protein sequence: CAWSEAGSYEQYF. The chain carries TRBV30 and TRBJ2-7; TRBD2 might be the D (6 bases). CDR1 is GTSNPN and CDR2 is SVGIG in the germline V gene (reference sequence). This CDR3 spans 13 amino acids. The V end lost 1 base, the J end lost 0 bases, and 7 bases lay between the germline ends.

The CDR3: CASSLNVAGGLPGELFF. CDR3 sequence (DNA): TGTGCCAGCAGCTTAAACGTCGCGGGAGGTTTGCCCGGGGAGCTGTTTTTT. The chain is built from TRBV7-3 and TRBJ2-2, with TRBD2 identical over 8 bases. Germline CDR1 and CDR2: SGHTA and FQGTGA. CDR3 length: 17 amino acids. V shed 1 base and J 6 bases; nucleotides not matched to a gene: 10.

The V gene is TRBV5-4, the J gene TRBJ2-1; 7 nucleotides line up with TRBD2. CDR3 length equals 15 residues. The V segment lost 2 bases and the J segment 6 bases; nucleotides outside the gene matches: 8. Germline assignment: CDR1 SGHNT and CDR2 YYREEE (reference sequence). In nucleotides, the CDR3 is TGTGCCAGCAGCTTTCTGGGAGGGGCAATCAATGAGCAGTTCTTC. Encoded protein: CASSFLGGAINEQFF.

The V gene is TRBV5-4, the J gene TRBJ2-7, with 8 bases fitting TRBD2. The germline CDR1 and CDR2 sequences are SGHNT and YYREEE (reference sequence). The trim removed 4 bases at V and 4 bases at J, leaving 10 bases unmatched. This CDR3 spans 15 amino acids. The CDR3 region has the DNA TGTGCCAGCAGCGTGAAGGTAGCGGGAACATACGAGCAGTACTTC. Translation: CASSVKVAGTYEQYF.

This clone has just a few counts. The chain carries TRBV5-1 and TRBJ2-7; weak D call: TRBD2 (6 bases). V gave up 5 bases and J gave up 2 bases, with 14 bases separating them. The CDR3 contains 14 residues. Germline CDR1 and CDR2: SGHRS and YFSETQ. CDR3 protein: CASRSGGGAYEQYF. The CDR3 nucleotides are TGCGCCAGCAGATCTGGTGGAGGGGCCTACGAGCAGTACTTC.